A single sample gave rise to the 24 T cell receptor beta chains below, sequenced in a study of T cells after posttransplantation cyclophosphamide (dated by TCRdb to 2015 to 2016). Library creation used the immunoSEQ multiplex PCR assay. TCRdb took this table from immuneACCESS and kept in-frame rearrangements with V and J called. Such tables lack part of the clones; where checked against another copy, unresolved V genes explain under half of the gap, and the rest is unexplained. The sample counts approximately 25,000 clones, each observed more than once. 1.8% of the sample is in the top ten clones. What this sample's treatment or condition label stands for: high-dose cyclophosphamide on days +3 and +4 as single-agent GVHD prophylaxis. For conditioning, the PTCy patients got busulfan and fludarabine, then a related or unrelated marrow graft, followed by cyclophosphamide on days +3 and +4. The starting material was PBMCs, obtained after allogeneic stem cell transplant with posttransplant cyclophosphamide. Receptors originate from a male patient younger than 30 who received an allogeneic stem cell transplant from a related donor, was CMV-positive, and had no GVHD. Some T cells may have been brought in with the graft after a transplant.

This clone turned up a few times. The genes are TRBV7-9 and TRBJ2-5; D not certain. The tail of the sequence fits TRBJ2-7 better, so the J call may be wrong. The germline gives CDR1 SEHNR, CDR2 FQNEAQ (reference sequence). This CDR3 spans 15 amino acids. CDR3 in amino acids: CASSGSKRPTYEQYF. CDR3 DNA sequence: TGTGCCAGCAGCGGTAGTAAACGCCCAACCTACGAGCAGTACTTC.

This clone was counted at least ten times. This sequence joins TRBV30 and TRBJ2-7, with 9 bases that match TRBD1. Germline V gene lookup returns CDR1 GTSNPN and CDR2 SVGIG (reference sequence). The ends lost 4 bases at V and 5 bases at J; junction bases unmatched: 9. This CDR3 is built from 14 residues. The CDR3 loop reads CAWTPGTGNDEQYF. The CDR3 DNA follows: TGTGCCTGGACTCCCGGGACAGGGAACGACGAGCAGTACTTC.

In its sample, this clone was seen many times. This chain uses TRBV2 with TRBJ1-5; 9 nucleotides match TRBD1. The CDR3 has 17 residues. Trimming cost V 7 bases and J 0 bases; bases outside gene matches: 10. Germline loops: CDR1 SNHLY, CDR2 FYNNEI. The CDR3 sequence: CASKAASGQGSNQPQHF. CDR3 sequence (DNA): TGTGCCAGCAAAGCCGCATCGGGACAGGGTAGCAATCAGCCCCAGCATTTT.

This clone has ten or more counts. This rearrangement joins TRBV13 to TRBJ2-1, with 7 bases lining up with TRBD2. The V and J ends lost 1 base and 8 bases, in that order; junction bases with no gene match: 11. From germline, CDR1 is PRHDT and CDR2 FYEKMQ (reference sequence). There are 16 residues in the CDR3. The CDR3 coding sequence is TGTGCCAGCAGCTTAGAGGGGACTTGGGGGGGGGATGAGCAGTTCTTC. It yields the protein CASSLEGTWGGDEQFF.

This clone has ten or more counts. The chain joins TRBV28 to TRBJ2-3; the match to TRBD2 covers 7 bases. With V trimmed by 6 bases and J by 3 bases, 6 bases remained unmatched. This CDR3 comprises 14 residues. Looked up from germline, CDR1 is MDHEN and CDR2 is SYDVKM. The CDR3 DNA follows: TGTGCCAGCAGCCTGTTACTAGCGACAGATACGCAGTATTTT. Protein product: CASSLLLATDTQYF.

This clone was seen repeatedly, ten times or more. This chain uses TRBV25-1 with TRBJ1-6, with D unclear. CDR1 and CDR2 from the germline V gene are MGHDK and SYGVNS. V was clipped by 2 bases and J by 7 bases, with 6 bases between them. The CDR3 extends over 13 amino acids. CDR3 sequence: CASSEGRNSPLHF. The CDR3 bases are TGTGCCAGCAGTGAAGGGAGGAATTCACCCCTCCACTTT.

This clone was picked up many times. The V call is TRBV30, the J call TRBJ2-7; D is ambiguous. Germline V gene sequence: CDR1 GTSNPN, CDR2 SVGIG (reference sequence). Trimming removed 3 bases at V and 3 bases at J, with 12 bases between. The CDR3 spans 13 residues. CDR3 loop: CAWRQHPIYEQYF. CDR3 DNA: TGTGCCTGGAGACAGCACCCTATCTACGAGCAGTACTTC.

This clone was detected ten times or more. This rearrangement joins TRBV19 to TRBJ2-2; 10 nucleotides line up with TRBD2. Germline V CDR1 and CDR2: LNHDA, SQIVND (reference sequence). This CDR3 is 15 amino acids long. The ends lost 3 bases at V and 6 bases at J; junction bases unmatched: 4. CDR3 residues: CASSISSGRAGELFF. The CDR3 bases are TGTGCCAGTAGTATTTCGAGCGGGAGGGCCGGGGAGCTGTTTTTT.

There are many counts of this clone. V gene TRBV28 combines with J gene TRBJ1-1; TRBD1 aligns across 7 bases. Germline CDR1 reads MDHEN; CDR2 reads SYDVKM. V shed 2 bases and J 0 bases; nucleotides not matched to a gene: 6. The CDR3 runs to 16 residues. Here the CDR3 reads CASSLILGQMNTEAFF. For the CDR3, the DNA is TGTGCCAGCAGTTTAATTTTGGGACAGATGAACACTGAAGCTTTCTTT. Filled out from reference TRBV28 and TRBJ1-1, the complete variable domain reads DVKVTQSSRYLVKRTGEKVFLECVQDMDHENMFWYRQDPGLGLRLIYFSYDVKMKEKGDIPEGYSVSREKKERFSLILESASTNQTSMYLCASSLILGQMNTEAFFGQGTRLTVV.

This clone was detected ten times or more. The rearrangement joins TRBV11-2 to TRBJ2-1; 13 positions match TRBD2. CDR1 and CDR2 from the germline V gene are SGHAT and FQNNGV. The CDR3 sequence is 16 residues long. V shed 3 bases, J shed 7 bases, and the junction held 6 bases outside the gene matches. The CDR3 protein is CASSFGLAGVKNEQFF. CDR3 DNA sequence: TGTGCCAGCAGCTTCGGACTAGCGGGAGTGAAAAATGAGCAGTTCTTC.

This clone came up many times. The rearrangement links TRBV7-6 to TRBJ1-2, with D tentatively TRBD1 (6 bases). V shed 5 bases and J shed 2 bases, with 12 bases lying between them. Looked up from germline, CDR1 is SGHVS and CDR2 is FNYEAQ. CDR3 size: 14 residues. In nucleotides, the CDR3 is TGTGCCAGCAGCCCGTCGACAGGAAACTATGGCTACACCTTC. It is translated as CASSPSTGNYGYTF.

This clone was recorded many times. The chain is built from TRBV11-2 and TRBJ1-1; D perhaps matches TRBD1 (5 bases). Germline V gene sequence: CDR1 SGHAT, CDR2 FQNNGV. Trimming left V 1 base short and J 1 base short, with 10 bases between. This CDR3 has 15 amino acids. DNA for the CDR3: TGTGCCAGCAGCTTAGTGCGGGGACGGAACACTGAAGCTTTCTTT. As protein: CASSLVRGRNTEAFF.

This clone was observed a few times. V gene TRBV7-6 combines with J gene TRBJ2-5; D is possibly TRBD1 (6 bases). The CDR3 is 13 residues long. Trimming pared 5 bases from V and 11 bases from J, leaving 18 bases between. CDR1 and CDR2 from the germline V gene are SGHVS and FNYEAQ. The CDR3 DNA is TGTGCCAGCAGCCTCAGGGGAGATCTGGAGCAGTACTTC. Residues: CASSLRGDLEQYF.

This clone was counted many times. V and J are TRBV6-5 and TRBJ1-3, with 7 bases lining up with TRBD1. The V gene end was trimmed by 6 bases and the J gene end by 1 base; junction bases not matched to a gene: 6. Germline lookup yields CDR1 MNHEY and CDR2 SVGAGI. The CDR3 has 15 amino acids. Here the CDR3 reads CASSRHRGSGNTIYF. For the CDR3, the DNA is TGTGCCAGCAGCAGACACAGGGGTTCTGGAAACACCATATATTTT.

Many counts were recorded for this clone. J is TRBJ2-7 and V is TRBV7-8; 7 bases fit TRBD2. The length of the CDR3 is 14 residues. V lost 3 bases and J lost 2; bases outside the gene matches: 4. The germline CDR1 and CDR2 sequences are SGHVS and FQNEAQ. CDR3 sequence: CASSLYAGAYEQYF. The CDR3, as DNA: TGTGCCAGCAGCTTGTACGCGGGGGCCTACGAGCAGTACTTC.

Many counts were recorded for this clone. This chain joins TRBV10-1 and TRBJ1-1; TRBD1 agrees at 8 bases. CDR1 is WNHNN, CDR2 SYGVQD, per germline (reference sequence). CDR3 length: 13 amino acids. V was pared by 6 bases and J by 4 bases, with 4 bases of the junction left unmatched. CDR3 sequence reads: CASRDTGGTEAFF. DNA for the CDR3: TGCGCCAGCAGGGATACAGGGGGCACTGAAGCTTTCTTT.

This clone was seen ten or more times. This chain uses TRBV29-1 with TRBJ2-7, with 11 bases that match TRBD2. Per germline, CDR1 SQVTM and CDR2 ANQGSEA. The CDR3 is made up of 14 amino acids. V lost 4 bases to trimming and J lost 2 bases; unmatched junction nucleotides: 4. The CDR3 coding sequence is TGCAGCGTTGTGAGACTAGCGGGAACCTACGAGCAGTACTTC. Its translation: CSVVRLAGTYEQYF.

Many counts were recorded for this clone. The V and J genes are TRBV11-2 and TRBJ2-7; the match to TRBD2 covers 9 bases. Germline V lookup: CDR1 SGHAT, CDR2 FQNNGV. The CDR3 length is 11 residues. In DNA, the CDR3 is TGTAGAGCGGGGGGCCCCTACGAGCAGTACTTC. Its protein product is CRAGGPYEQYF.

This clone has more than one count but fewer than ten. The gene calls are TRBV27 and TRBJ2-5; D perhaps matches TRBD2 (5 bases). The CDR3 length is 14 residues. Per germline, CDR1 MNHEY and CDR2 SMNVEV (reference sequence). V shed 5 bases and J shed 11 bases, with 21 bases lying between them. CDR3 DNA sequence: TGTGCCAGCAGTCTAACCTTGACCCCAAGGGAGCAGTACTTC. Protein product: CASSLTLTPREQYF.

This clone was recorded many times. The chain recombines TRBV15 with TRBJ1-1; the D gene is possibly TRBD1 (6 bases). Trimming shortened V by 5 bases and J by 3 bases, and 13 bases separated the two germline ends. The length of the CDR3 is 14 residues. Looked up from germline, CDR1 is LNHNV and CDR2 is YYDKDF (reference sequence). The CDR3: CATSPRGKHTEAFF. The CDR3 nucleotides are TGTGCCACCAGCCCCAGGGGCAAACACACTGAAGCTTTCTTT.

This clone occurred many times. J is TRBJ1-1 and V is TRBV14; D remains unclear. The V end lost 2 bases, the J end lost 2 bases, and 3 bases lay between the germline ends. The CDR3 extends over 12 amino acids. In germline, CDR1 is SGHDN, CDR2 FVKESK. CDR3 residues: CASSQTNTEAFF. Here the CDR3 DNA reads TGTGCCAGCAGCCAAACAAACACTGAAGCTTTCTTT.

This clone was counted at least ten times. CDR3 residues: CASSPGKGTLADYEQYF. In DNA, the CDR3 is TGTGCCAGCAGCCCCGGAAAGGGGACTCTAGCAGACTACGAGCAGTACTTC. This chain connects TRBV14 to TRBJ2-7, with D maybe TRBD2 (6 bases). This CDR3 has 17 amino acids. CDR1 and CDR2 (germline): SGHDN, FVKESK. V was trimmed by 4 bases and J by 3 bases, leaving 22 bases between them.

This clone was seen ten or more times. The gene calls are TRBV2 and TRBJ1-2, with 9 positions matching TRBD1. Trimming at V came to 6 bases and at J to 7 bases, leaving 6 bases not matched to a gene. Germline V gives CDR1 SNHLY, CDR2 FYNNEI. The CDR3 consists of 13 residues. The CDR3 protein is CASRQGAFIGYTF. The CDR3 coding sequence is TGTGCCAGCAGACAGGGGGCGTTTATTGGCTACACCTTC. Variable domain in full (rest from reference TRBV2 and TRBJ1-2): EPEVTQTPSHQVTQMGQEVILRCVPISNHLYFYWYRQILGQKVEFLVSFYNNEISEKSEIFDDQFSVERPDGSNFTLKIRSTKLEDSAMYFCASRQGAFIGYTFGSGTRLTVV.

This clone was counted ten times or more. The J gene is TRBJ2-2, the V gene TRBV11-3, with a weak D call TRBD2 (7 bases). The CDR3 is 13 residues long. CDR1 and CDR2 from the germline V gene are SGHNT and YENEEA. Trimming took off 6 bases at V and 6 bases at J, with 11 bases between the two ends. CDR3 in amino acids: CASSRGGAGELFF. Written as DNA, the CDR3 is TGTGCCAGCAGTCGAGGGGGGGCCGGGGAGCTGTTTTTT.